This T cell receptor beta chain was retrieved from a study of T cells after yellow fever vaccination. Researchers made TCR cDNA using 5'RACE template switching, and this step added a universal primer site and UMIs. TCRdb reprocessed the 5' RACE reads via MiXCR and lists one record per CDR3 protein. There are about 96,000 distinct CDR3 sequences in the sample; about 8.8% occur only once, and around 16% lies in the top ten. The CDR3 runs 14 residues. Germline lookup yields CDR1 SEHNR and CDR2 FQNEAQ (reference sequence). The trim removed 5 bases at V and 2 bases at J, leaving 5 bases unmatched. This clonotype was seen a handful of times. Points from the study as a whole: Researchers cautioned that FACS-sorted repertoires could harbor abundant clonotypes contaminating from the bulk population. The booster response re-showed most primary clones: more than 95% CD4, around 90% CD8.

This sample comprised CD8+ T cells not binding an NS4B(214-222) dextramer, sorted from PBMCs, obtained around 16 days after the first yellow fever vaccination. This rearrangement joins TRBV7-9 to TRBJ2-5; the match to TRBD1 covers 7 bases. This receptor was identified in a man aged 18 to 29 who received the YFV17D yellow fever vaccine. CDR3 bases: TGTGCCAGCAGCCCCACGGGACAGCAAGAGACCCAGTACTTC. Amino acids: CASSPTGQQETQYF.